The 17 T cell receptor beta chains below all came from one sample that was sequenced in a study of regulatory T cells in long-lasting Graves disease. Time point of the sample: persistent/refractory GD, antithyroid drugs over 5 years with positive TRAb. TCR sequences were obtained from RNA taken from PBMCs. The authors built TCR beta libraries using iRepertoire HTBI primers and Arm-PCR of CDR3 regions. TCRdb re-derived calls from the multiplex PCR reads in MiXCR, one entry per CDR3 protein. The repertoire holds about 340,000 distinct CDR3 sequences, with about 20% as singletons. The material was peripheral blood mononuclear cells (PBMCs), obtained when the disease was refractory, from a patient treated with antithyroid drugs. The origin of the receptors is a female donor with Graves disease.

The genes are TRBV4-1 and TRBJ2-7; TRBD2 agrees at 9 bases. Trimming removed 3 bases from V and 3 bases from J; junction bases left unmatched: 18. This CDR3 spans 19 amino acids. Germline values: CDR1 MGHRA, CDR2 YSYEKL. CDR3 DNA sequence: TGCGCCAGCAGCCACCCGACCCCGCTCACTAGCGGGCGTTACTACGAGCAGTACTTC. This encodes CASSHPTPLTSGRYYEQYF.

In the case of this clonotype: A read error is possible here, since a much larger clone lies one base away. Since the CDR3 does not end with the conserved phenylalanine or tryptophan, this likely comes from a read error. CDR3 in DNA: TGTGCCACCAGTGACCCGGGACAGACACTTTTTGGCTACACCCTC. Encoded protein: CATSDPGQTLFGYTL. This sequence joins TRBV24-1 and TRBJ1-2, with 7 bases matching TRBD1. The CDR3 covers 15 residues. V gave up 4 bases and J gave up 7 bases; unmatched junction bases: 11. Germline loops: CDR1 KGHDR, CDR2 SFDVKD.

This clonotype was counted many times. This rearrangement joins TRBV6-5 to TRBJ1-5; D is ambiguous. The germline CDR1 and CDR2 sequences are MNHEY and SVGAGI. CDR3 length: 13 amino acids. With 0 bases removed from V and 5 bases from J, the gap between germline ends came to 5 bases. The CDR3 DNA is TGTGCCAGCAGTTACTCGGCTGATCAGCCCCAGCATTTT. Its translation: CASSYSADQPQHF.

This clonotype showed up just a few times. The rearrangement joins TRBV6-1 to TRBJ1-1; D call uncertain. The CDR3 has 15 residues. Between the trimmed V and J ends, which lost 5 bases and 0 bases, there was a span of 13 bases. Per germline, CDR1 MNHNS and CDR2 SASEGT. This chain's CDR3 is CASSTLQALNTEAFF. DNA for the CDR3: TGTGCCAGCAGTACGCTCCAGGCCCTGAACACTGAAGCTTTCTTT.

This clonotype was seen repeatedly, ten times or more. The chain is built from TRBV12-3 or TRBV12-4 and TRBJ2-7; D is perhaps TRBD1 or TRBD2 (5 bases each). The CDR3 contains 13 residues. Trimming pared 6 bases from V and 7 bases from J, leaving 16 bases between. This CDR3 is CASRPGASGEQYF. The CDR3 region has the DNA TGTGCCAGCAGACCTGGGGCCTCGGGGGAGCAGTACTTC.

The chain's CDR3 is CASSFSTGVYETQYF. The CDR3 DNA sequence: TGTGCCAGCAGCTTCTCAACAGGGGTGTATGAGACCCAGTACTTC. The chain joins TRBV9 to TRBJ2-5, with 7 bases that match TRBD1. Germline CDR1 reads SGDLS; CDR2 reads YYNGEE. This CDR3 is built from 15 residues. V lost 4 bases to trimming and J lost 5 bases; unmatched junction nucleotides: 11. Full variable domain (outside the CDR3, taken from reference TRBV9 and TRBJ2-5): DSGVTQTPKHLITATGQRVTLRCSPRSGDLSVYWYQQSLDQGLQFLIQYYNGEERAKGNILERFSAQQFPDLHSELNLSSLELGDSALYFCASSFSTGVYETQYFGPGTRLLVL.

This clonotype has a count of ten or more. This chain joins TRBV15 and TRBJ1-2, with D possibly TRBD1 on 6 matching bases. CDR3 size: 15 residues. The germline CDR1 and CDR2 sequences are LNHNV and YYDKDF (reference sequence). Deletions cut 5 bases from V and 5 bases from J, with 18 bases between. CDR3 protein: CATSYGGGAQYGYTF. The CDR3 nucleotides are TGTGCCACCAGCTATGGGGGGGGGGCCCAGTATGGCTACACCTTC.

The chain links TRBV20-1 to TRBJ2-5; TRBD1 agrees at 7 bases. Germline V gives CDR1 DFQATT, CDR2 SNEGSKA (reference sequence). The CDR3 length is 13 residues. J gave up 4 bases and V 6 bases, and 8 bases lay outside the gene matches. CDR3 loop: CSATTGVGETQYF. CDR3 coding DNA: TGCAGTGCCACAACAGGGGTTGGAGAGACCCAGTACTTC.

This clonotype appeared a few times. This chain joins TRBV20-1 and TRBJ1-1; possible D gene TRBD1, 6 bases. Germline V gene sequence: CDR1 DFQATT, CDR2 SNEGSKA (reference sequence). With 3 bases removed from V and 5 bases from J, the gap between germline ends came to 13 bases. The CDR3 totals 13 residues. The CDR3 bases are TGCAGTGCTAGTTTTCTCAGGGGAACTGAAGCTTTCTTT. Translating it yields CSASFLRGTEAFF.

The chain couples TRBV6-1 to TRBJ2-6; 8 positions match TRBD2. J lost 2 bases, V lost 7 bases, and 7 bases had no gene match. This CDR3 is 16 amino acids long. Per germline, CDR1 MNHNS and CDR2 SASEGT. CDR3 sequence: CASTPRGGAGANVLTF. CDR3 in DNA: TGTGCCAGCACCCCTCGGGGGGGAGCTGGGGCCAACGTCCTGACTTTC.

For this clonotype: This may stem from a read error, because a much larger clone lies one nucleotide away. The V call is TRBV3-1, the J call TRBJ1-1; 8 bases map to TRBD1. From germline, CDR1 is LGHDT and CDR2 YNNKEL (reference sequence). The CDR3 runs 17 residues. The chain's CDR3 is CASSQAQGVLMNTGAFF. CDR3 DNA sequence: TGTGCCAGCAGCCAAGCACAGGGGGTACTCATGAACACTGGAGCTTTCTTT.

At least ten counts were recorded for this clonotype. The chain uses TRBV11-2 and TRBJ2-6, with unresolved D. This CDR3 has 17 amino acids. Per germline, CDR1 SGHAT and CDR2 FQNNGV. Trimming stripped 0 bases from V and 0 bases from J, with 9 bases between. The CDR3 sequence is CASSLDHYRSGANVLTF. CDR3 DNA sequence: TGTGCCAGCAGCTTAGACCACTATCGCTCTGGGGCCAACGTCCTGACTTTC.

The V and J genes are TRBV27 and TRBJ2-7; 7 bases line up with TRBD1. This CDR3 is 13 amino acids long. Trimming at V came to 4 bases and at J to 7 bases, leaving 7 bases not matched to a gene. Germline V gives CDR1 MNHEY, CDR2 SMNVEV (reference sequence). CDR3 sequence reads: CASSSWDSREQYF. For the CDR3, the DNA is TGTGCCAGCAGTTCCTGGGACAGTAGAGAGCAGTACTTC.

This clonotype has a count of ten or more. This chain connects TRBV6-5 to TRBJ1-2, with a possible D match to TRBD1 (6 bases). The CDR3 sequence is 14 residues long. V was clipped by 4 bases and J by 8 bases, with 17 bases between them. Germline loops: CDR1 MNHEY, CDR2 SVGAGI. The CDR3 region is CASSLSRGGSGYTF. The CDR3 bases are TGTGCCAGCAGTTTAAGCAGGGGAGGAAGCGGCTACACCTTC.

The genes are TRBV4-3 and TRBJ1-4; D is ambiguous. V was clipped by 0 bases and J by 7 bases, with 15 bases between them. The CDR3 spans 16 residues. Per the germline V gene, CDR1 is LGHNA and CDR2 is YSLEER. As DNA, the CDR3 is TGCGCCAGCAGCCAAGAATTGACGGCAAAGGGTGAAAAACTGTTTTTT. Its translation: CASSQELTAKGEKLFF.

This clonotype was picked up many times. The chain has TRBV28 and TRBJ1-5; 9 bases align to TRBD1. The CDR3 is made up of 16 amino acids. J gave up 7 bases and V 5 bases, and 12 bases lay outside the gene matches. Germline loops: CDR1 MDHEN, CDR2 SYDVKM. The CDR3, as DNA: TGTGCCAGCAGTGGGGGGGACAGGGCCTACTGGCAGCCCCAGCATTTT. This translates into CASSGGDRAYWQPQHF. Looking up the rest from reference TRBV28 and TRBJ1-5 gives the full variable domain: DVKVTQSSRYLVKRTGEKVFLECVQDMDHENMFWYRQDPGLGLRLIYFSYDVKMKEKGDIPEGYSVSREKKERFSLILESASTNQTSMYLCASSGGDRAYWQPQHFGDGTRLSIL.

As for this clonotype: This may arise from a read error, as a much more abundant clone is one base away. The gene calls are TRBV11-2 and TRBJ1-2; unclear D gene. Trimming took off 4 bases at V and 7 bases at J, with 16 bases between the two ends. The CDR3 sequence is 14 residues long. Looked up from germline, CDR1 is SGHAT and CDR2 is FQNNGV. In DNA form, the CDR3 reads TGTGCCAGCAGCTCAGAGAGGCGACGGACTGGCTACACCTTC. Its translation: CASSSERRRTGYTF.